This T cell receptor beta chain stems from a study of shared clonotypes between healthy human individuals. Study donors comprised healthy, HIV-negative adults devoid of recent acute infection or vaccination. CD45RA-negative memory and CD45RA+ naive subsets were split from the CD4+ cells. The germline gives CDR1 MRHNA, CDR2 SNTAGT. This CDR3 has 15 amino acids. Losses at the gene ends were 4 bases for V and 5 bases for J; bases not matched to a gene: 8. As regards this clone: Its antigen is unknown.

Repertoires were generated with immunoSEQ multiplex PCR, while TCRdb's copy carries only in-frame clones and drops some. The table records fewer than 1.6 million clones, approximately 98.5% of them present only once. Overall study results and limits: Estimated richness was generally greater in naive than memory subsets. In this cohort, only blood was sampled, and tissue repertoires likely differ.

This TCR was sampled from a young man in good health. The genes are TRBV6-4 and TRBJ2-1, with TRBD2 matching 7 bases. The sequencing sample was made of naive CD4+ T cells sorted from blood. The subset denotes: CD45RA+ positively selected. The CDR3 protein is CASSAFSGSNNEQFF. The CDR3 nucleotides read TGTGCCAGCAGTGCTTTTAGCGGGTCTAACAATGAGCAGTTCTTC.